This T cell receptor beta chain came from a study of blood T cell repertoires in COVID-19. For the study at large: Sites across the United States, Italy and Spain contributed samples from acute and convalescent COVID-19.

CDR1 is MNHNY and CDR2 is SVGAGI in the germline V gene (reference sequence). V lost 2 bases and J lost 0, with 12 bases in between. The CDR3 totals 16 residues. TCRdb keeps only in-frame clones here, not all; method: immunoSEQ multiplex PCR. The sample has a few hundred thousand clones, roughly 86% seen once. This sequence originates from a middle-aged man who had recovered from COVID-19. J is TRBJ2-3 and V is TRBV6-6; D unclear. Sequenced: peripheral blood. CDR3 sequence: CASSYAATLSTDTQYF. In DNA form, the CDR3 reads TGTGCCAGCAGTTACGCGGCAACCCTTAGCACAGATACGCAGTATTTT.